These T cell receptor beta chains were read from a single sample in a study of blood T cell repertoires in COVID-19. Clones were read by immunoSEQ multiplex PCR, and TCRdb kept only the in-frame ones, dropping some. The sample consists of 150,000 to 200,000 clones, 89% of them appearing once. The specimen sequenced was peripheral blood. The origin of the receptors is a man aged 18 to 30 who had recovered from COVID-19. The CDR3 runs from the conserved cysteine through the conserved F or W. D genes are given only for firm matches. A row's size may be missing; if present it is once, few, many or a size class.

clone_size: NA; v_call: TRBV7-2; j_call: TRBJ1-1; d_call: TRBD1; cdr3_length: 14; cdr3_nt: TGTGCCAGCAGCTTGGGACAGTCGAACACTGAAGCTTTCTTT; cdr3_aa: CASSLGQSNTEAFF
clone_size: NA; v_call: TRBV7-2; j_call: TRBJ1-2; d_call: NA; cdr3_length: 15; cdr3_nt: TGTGCCAGCAGCCCTGCTTTCCTAGTTAACTATGGCTACACCTTC; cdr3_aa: CASSPAFLVNYGYTF
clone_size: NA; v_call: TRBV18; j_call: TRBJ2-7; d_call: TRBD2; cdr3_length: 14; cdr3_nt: TGTGCCAGCTCACCAAGCGGGGGCGGCTACGAGCAGTACTTC; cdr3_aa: CASSPSGGGYEQYF
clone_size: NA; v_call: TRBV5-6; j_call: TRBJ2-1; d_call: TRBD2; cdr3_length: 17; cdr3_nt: TGTGCCAGCAGCTTGCGTTCAGCGGGAGGGCCCAGAAATGAGCAGTTCTTC; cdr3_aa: CASSLRSAGGPRNEQFF
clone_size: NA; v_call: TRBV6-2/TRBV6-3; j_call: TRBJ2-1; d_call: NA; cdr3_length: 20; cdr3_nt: TGTGCCAGCAGTTACTCCCGGGGTTCGGTGCGGGCCAGCTCCTACAATGAGCAGTTCTTC; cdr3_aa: CASSYSRGSVRASSYNEQFF
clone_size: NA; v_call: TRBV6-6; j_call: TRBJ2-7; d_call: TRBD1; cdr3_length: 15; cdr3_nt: TGTGCCAGCAGAACCGACAGGGGGGGGAACTACGAGCAGTACTTC; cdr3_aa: CASRTDRGGNYEQYF
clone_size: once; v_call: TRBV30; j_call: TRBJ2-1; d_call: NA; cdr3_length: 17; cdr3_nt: TGTGCCTGGAGTGGACTAGGGGTCAAGAGCTCCTACAATGAGCAGTTCTTC; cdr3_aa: CAWSGLGVKSSYNEQFF
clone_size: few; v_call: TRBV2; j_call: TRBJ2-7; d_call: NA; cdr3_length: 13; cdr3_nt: TGTGCCAGCAGTTTCCCCGGTTCCTACGAGCAGTACTTC; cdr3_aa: CASSFPGSYEQYF
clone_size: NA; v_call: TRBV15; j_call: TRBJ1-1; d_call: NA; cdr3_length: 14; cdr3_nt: TGTGCCACCAGCAGAATCTCAGGGTCAACTGAAGCTTTCTTT; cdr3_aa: CATSRISGSTEAFF
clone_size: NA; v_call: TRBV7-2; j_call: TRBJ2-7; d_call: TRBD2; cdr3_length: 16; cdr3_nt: TGTGCCAGCAGCGTCCCGGGGGAGGGGCCTTCCTACGAGCAGTACTTC; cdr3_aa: CASSVPGEGPSYEQYF
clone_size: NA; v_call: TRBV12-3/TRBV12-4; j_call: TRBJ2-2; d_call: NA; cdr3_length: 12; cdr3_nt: TGTGCCAGCAGTTTAGGCGTCGGGGAGCTGTTTTTT; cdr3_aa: CASSLGVGELFF
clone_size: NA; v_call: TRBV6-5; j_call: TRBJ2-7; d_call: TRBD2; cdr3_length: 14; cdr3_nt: TGTGCCAGCAGTTACTCGCGGGAGGGGTACGAGCAGTACTTC; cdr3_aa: CASSYSREGYEQYF
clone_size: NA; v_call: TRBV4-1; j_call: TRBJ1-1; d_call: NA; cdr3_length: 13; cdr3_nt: TGCGCCAGCAGCCAGACGCAGGGATCAGGAGCTTTCTTT; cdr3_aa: CASSQTQGSGAFF
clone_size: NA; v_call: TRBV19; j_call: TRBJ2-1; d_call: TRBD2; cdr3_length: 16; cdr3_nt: TGTGCCAGTAGCCGCGGGAGCGGGAGTATTTACAATGAGCAGTTCTTC; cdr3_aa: CASSRGSGSIYNEQFF
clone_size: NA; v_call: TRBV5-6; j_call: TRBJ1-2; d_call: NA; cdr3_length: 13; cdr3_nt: TGTGCCAGCAGCTTGACTCTGGCGCGGGGCTACACCTTC; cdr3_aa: CASSLTLARGYTF
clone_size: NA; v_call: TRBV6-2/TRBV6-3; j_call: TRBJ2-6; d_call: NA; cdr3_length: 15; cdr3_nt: TGTGCCAGCAGTTACCTAGTTTCTGGGGCCAACGTCCTGACTTTC; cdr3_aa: CASSYLVSGANVLTF
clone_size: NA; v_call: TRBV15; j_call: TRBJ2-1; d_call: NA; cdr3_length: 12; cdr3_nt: TGTGCCACCAGCAGATCTGTGGAGGAGCAGTTCTTC; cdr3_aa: CATSRSVEEQFF
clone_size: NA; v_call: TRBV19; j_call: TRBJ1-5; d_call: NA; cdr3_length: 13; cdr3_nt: TGTGCCAGTAGTATCGGGGGTGGATGGCCCCAGCATTTT; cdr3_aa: CASSIGGGWPQHF
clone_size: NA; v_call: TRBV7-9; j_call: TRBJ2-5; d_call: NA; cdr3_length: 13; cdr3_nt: TGTGCCAGCAGCTTATACTCCAAAGAGACCCAGTACTTC; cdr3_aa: CASSLYSKETQYF
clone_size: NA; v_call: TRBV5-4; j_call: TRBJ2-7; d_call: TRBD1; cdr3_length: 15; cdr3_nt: TGTGCCAGCAGCCAAAGGACAGGGGGCATCTACGAGCAGTACTTC; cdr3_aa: CASSQRTGGIYEQYF
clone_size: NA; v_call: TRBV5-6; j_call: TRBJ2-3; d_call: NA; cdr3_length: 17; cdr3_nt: TGTGCCAGCAGCTTGGCGGTTCCCGACAAGCTCACAGATACGCAGTATTTT; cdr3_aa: CASSLAVPDKLTDTQYF
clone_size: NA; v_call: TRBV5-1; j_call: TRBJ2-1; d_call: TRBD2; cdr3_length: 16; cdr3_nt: TGCGCCAGCAGCACCACCACTAGCGGGAGGGTAAATGAGCAGTTCTTC; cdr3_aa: CASSTTTSGRVNEQFF
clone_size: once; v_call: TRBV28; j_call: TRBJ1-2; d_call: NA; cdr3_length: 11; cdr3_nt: TGTGCCAGCAGGAGGAACTATGGCTACACCTTC; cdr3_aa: CASRRNYGYTF
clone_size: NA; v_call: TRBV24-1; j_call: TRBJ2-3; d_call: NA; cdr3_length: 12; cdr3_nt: TGTGCCACCAGTGACGGTGCAGATACGCAGTATTTT; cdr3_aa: CATSDGADTQYF
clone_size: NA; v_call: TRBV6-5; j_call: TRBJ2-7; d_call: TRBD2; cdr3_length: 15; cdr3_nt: TGTGCCAGCAGTTACGGCACTAGCGGGACCTACGAGCAGTACTTC; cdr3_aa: CASSYGTSGTYEQYF
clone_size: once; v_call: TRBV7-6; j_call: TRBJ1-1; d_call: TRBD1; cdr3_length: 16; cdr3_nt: TGTGCCAGCAGCTCTCCGGGACAGGGTAAGGGCACTGAAGCTTTCTTT; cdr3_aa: CASSSPGQGKGTEAFF
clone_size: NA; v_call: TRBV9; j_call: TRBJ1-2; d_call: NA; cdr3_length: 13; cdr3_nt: TGTGCCAGCAGCCCCGGGGGAATCTATGGCTACACCTTC; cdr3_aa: CASSPGGIYGYTF
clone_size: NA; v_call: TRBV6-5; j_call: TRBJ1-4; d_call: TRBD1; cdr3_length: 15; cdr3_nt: TGTGCCAGCAGAGAGGGGACAGGAAGGGGAGAAAAACTGTTTTTT; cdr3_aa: CASREGTGRGEKLFF
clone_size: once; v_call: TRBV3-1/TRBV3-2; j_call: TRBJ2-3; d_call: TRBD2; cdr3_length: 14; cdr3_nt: TGTGCCAGCAGCCAAGCTCTAGCGGGAGACACGCAGTATTTT; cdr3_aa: CASSQALAGDTQYF
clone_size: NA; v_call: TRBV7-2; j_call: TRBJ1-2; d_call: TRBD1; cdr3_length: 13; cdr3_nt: TGTGCCAGCAGCTTAGGACAGGGGGGTGGCTACACCTTC; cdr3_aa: CASSLGQGGGYTF
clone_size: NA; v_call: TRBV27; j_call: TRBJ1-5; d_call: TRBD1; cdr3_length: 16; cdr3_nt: TGTGCCAGCAGTTCCGCCCGGACAGGGATAAGGCAGCCCCAGCATTTT; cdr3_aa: CASSSARTGIRQPQHF
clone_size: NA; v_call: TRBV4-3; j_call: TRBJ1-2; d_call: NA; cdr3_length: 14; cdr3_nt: TGCGCCAGCAGCCAAGACGACGGGAACTATGGCTACACCTTC; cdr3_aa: CASSQDDGNYGYTF
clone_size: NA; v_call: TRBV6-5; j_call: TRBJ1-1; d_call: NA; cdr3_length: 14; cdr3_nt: TGTGCCAGCACCTCTCCGGGAGGGGTCACTGAAGCTTTCTTT; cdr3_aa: CASTSPGGVTEAFF
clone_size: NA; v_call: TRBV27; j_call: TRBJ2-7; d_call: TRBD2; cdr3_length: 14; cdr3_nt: TGTGCCAGCAGTCCCCTAGCGGACCCCTACGAGCAGTACTTC; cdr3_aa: CASSPLADPYEQYF
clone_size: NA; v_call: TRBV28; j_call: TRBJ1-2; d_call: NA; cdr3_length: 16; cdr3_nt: TGTGCCAGCACCGACACAGGGCGCGTACCTAACTATGGCTACACCTTC; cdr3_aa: CASTDTGRVPNYGYTF
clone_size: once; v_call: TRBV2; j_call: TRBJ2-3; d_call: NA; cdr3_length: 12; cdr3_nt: TGTGCCGGCAGACAAGACACAGATACGCAGTATTTT; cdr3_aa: CAGRQDTDTQYF
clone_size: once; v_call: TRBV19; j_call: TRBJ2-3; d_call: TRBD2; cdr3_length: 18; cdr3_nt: TGTGCCAGTAGTTCCCACGGACTAGCGGGAGTAGCTTCGGATACGCAGTATTTT; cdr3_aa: CASSSHGLAGVASDTQYF
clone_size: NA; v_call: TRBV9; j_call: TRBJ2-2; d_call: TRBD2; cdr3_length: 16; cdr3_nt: TGTGCCAGCAGCGACCGACTAGCGGGAGACACCGGGGAGCTGTTTTTT; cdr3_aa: CASSDRLAGDTGELFF
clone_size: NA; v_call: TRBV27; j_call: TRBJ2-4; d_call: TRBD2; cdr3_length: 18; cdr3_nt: TGTGCCAGCAGTTTAACTAGCGGGAGATGGGGAGCCAAAAACATTCAGTACTTC; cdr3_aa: CASSLTSGRWGAKNIQYF
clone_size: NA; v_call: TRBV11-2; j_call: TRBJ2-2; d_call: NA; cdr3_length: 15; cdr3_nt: TGTGCCAGCAGCCGACAGGTTGCGAACACCGGGGAGCTGTTTTTT; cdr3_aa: CASSRQVANTGELFF
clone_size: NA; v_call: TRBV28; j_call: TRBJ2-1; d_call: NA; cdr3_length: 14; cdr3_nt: TGTGCCAGCAGTTTCGGGGGTAACTACAATGAGCAGTTCTTC; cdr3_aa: CASSFGGNYNEQFF
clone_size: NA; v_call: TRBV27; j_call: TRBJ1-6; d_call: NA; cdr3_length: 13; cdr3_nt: TGTGCCAGCAGTTCAGGGTATAATTCACCCCTCCACTTT; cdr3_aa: CASSSGYNSPLHF
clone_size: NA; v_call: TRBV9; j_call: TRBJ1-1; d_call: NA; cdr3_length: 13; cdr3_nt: TGTGCCACAGCGCCCCAGGGGAATACTGAAGCTTTCTTT; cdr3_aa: CATAPQGNTEAFF
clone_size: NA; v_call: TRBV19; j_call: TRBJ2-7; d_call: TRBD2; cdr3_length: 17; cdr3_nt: TGTGCCAGTAGTGCCGGGGGGGGCCGTAGCGGGAGAAAAGAGCAGTACTTC; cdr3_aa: CASSAGGGRSGRKEQYF
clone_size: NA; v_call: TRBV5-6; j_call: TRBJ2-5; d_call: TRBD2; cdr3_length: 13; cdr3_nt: TGTGCCAGCAGCTTGAGCGGGAGTGGGACCCAGTACTTC; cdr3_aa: CASSLSGSGTQYF
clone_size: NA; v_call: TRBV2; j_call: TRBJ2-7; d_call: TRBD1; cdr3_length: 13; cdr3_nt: TGTGCCAGAGGACAGGGTGTAAGGTACGAGCAGTACTTC; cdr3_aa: CARGQGVRYEQYF
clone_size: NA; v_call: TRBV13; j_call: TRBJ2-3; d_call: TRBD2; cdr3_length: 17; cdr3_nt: TGTGCCAGCAGCTTAACGCTAGCGGGAGGGCACTCGGATACGCAGTATTTT; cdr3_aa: CASSLTLAGGHSDTQYF
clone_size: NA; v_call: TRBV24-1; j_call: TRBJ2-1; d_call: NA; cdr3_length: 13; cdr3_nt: TGTGCCACCAGTGATTCGGGATTGGATGAGCAGTTCTTC; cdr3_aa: CATSDSGLDEQFF
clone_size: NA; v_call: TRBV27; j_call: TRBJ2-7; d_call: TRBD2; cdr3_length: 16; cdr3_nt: TGTGCCAGCAGTTTCTTCAGCGGGAGCACTTTCAACGAGCAGTACTTC; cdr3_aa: CASSFFSGSTFNEQYF
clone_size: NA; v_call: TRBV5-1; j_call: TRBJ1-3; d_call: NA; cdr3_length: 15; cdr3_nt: TGCGCCAGCAGCTTGGGAGGGGGTGCCCGAAACACCATATATTTT; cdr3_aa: CASSLGGGARNTIYF
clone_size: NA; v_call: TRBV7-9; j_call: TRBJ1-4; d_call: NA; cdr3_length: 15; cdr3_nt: TGTGCCAGCAGCTTCTCACCGCAGACTAATGAAAAACTGTTTTTT; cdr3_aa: CASSFSPQTNEKLFF
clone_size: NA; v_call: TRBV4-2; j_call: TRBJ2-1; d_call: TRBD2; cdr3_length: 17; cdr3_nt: TGTGCCAGCAGCCAAGATATTGGCGGGAGCTCCTACAATGAGCAGTTCTTC; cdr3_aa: CASSQDIGGSSYNEQFF
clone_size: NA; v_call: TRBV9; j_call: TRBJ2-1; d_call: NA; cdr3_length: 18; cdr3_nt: TGTGCCAGCAGCGTAGGTCTCTTGGGTAGCGTTGACTACAATGAGCAGTTCTTC; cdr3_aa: CASSVGLLGSVDYNEQFF
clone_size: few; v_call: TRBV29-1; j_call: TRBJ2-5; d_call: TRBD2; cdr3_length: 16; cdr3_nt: TGCAGCGTCCGACAGGGACTAGCGGGATACAAAGAGACCCAGTACTTC; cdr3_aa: CSVRQGLAGYKETQYF
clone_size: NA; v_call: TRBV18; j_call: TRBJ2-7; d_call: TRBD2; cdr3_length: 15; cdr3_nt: TGTGCCAGCTCACGCGGGAGGCCCAACTCCTACGAGCAGTACTTC; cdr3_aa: CASSRGRPNSYEQYF
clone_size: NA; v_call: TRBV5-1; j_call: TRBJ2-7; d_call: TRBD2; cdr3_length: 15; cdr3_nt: TGCGCCAGCAGCTTAGGGACTAGCGAGGTCTACGAGCAGTACTTC; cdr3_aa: CASSLGTSEVYEQYF
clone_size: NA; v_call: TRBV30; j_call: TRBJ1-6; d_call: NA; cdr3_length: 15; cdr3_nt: TGTGCCTGGAGTGTAGGGGGGGGCGAAAGTTCACCCCTCCACTTT; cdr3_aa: CAWSVGGGESSPLHF
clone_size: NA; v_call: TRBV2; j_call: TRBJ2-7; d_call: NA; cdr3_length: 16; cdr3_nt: TGTGCCAGCAGTGACGCTGGGAGGCCTGTGGACTACGAGCAGTACTTC; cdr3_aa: CASSDAGRPVDYEQYF
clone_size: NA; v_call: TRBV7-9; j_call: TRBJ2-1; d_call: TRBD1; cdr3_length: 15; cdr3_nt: TGTGCCAGCAGCTCCCGACAGGGCGCGGACAATGAGCAGTTCTTC; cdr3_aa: CASSSRQGADNEQFF
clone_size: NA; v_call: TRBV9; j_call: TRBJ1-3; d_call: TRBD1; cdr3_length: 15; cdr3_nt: TGTGCCAGCAGCGCAGGGGGCTTGGGTGGAAACACCATATATTTT; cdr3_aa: CASSAGGLGGNTIYF